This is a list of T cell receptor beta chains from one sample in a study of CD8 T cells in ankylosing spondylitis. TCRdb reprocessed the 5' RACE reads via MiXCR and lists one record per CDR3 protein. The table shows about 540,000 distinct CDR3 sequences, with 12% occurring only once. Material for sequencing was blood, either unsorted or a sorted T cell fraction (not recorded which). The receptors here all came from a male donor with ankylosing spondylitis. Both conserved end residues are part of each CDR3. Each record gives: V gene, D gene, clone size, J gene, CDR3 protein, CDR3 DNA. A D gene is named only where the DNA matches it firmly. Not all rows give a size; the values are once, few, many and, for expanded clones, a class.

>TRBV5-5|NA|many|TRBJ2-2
CASSSTGSTGELFF
TGTGCCAGCAGTTCGACGGGTTCCACCGGGGAGCTGTTTTTT
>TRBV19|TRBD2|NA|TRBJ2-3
CASSIGLAGAFGTDTQYF
TGTGCCAGTAGTATCGGACTAGCGGGAGCGTTTGGCACAGATACGCAGTATTTT
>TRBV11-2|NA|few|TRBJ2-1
CASSREAGLSSYNEQFF
TGTGCCAGCAGCCGAGAAGCGGGCCTTAGCTCCTACAATGAGCAGTTCTTC
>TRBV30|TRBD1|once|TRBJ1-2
CAWSVLGTGGTF
TGTGCCTGGAGTGTACTGGGGACAGGGGGCACCTTC
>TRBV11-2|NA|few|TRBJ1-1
CASSTGFGTEAFF
TGTGCCAGCAGCACAGGGTTTGGTACTGAAGCTTTCTTT
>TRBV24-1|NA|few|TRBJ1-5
CATSASSGGVKDQPQHF
TGTGCCACCAGTGCCTCCTCGGGAGGGGTAAAGGATCAGCCCCAGCATTTT
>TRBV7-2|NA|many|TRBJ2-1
CASSFQYEQFF
TGTGCCAGCAGCTTTCAATATGAGCAGTTCTTC
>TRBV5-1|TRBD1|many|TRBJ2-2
CASSLGGPGELFF
TGCGCCAGCAGCTTAGGGGGCCCCGGGGAGCTGTTTTTT
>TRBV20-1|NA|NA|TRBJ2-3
CSAIGIGASDLTDTQYF
TGCAGTGCTATCGGGATCGGGGCTAGCGACCTCACAGATACGCAGTATTTT
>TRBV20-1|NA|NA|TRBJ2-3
CSAVFSDTQYF
TGCAGTGCCGTGTTTTCAGATACGCAGTATTTT
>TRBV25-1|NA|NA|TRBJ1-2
CASSEWGGNYGYTF
TGTGCCAGCAGTGAATGGGGGGGCAACTATGGCTACACCTTC
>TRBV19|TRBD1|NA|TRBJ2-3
CASSDRQGSTDTQYF
TGTGCCAGTTCCGATCGACAGGGGAGCACAGATACGCAGTATTTT
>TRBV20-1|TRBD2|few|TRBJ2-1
CSARVRLAGAWTYNEQFF
TGCAGTGCTAGGGTACGACTAGCGGGGGCCTGGACCTACAATGAGCAGTTCTTC
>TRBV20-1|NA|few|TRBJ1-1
CSARVPGALTEAFF
TGCAGTGCTAGAGTTCCAGGGGCCCTCACTGAAGCTTTCTTT
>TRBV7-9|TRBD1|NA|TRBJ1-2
CASSFGQAGYYGYTF
TGTGCCAGCAGCTTTGGACAGGCAGGCTACTATGGCTACACCTTC
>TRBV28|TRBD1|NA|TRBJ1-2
CASSLDRGVDGYTF
TGTGCCAGCAGTCTAGACAGGGGAGTTGATGGCTACACCTTC
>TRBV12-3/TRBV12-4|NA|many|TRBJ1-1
CASRPGPPNPEAFF
TGTGCCAGCAGGCCGGGTCCACCGAACCCTGAAGCTTTCTTT
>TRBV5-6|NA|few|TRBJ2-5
CASSFWEQETQYF
TGTGCCAGCAGCTTTTGGGAGCAAGAGACCCAGTACTTC
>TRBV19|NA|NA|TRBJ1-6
CASSTIPNSPLHF
TGTGCCAGTAGCACAATCCCAAATTCACCCCTCCACTTT
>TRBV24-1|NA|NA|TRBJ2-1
CATSDRGLSDEQFF
TGTGCCACCAGTGACCGGGGACTCTCGGATGAGCAGTTCTTC
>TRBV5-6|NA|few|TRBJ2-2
CASSLISTGELFF
TGTGCCAGCAGCTTGATAAGCACCGGGGAGCTGTTTTTT
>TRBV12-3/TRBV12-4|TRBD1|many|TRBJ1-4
CASSTPGQGARNEKLFF
TGTGCCAGCAGTACCCCGGGACAGGGGGCGAGAAATGAAAAACTGTTTTTT
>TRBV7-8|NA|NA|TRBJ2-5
CASSSFGSTVQQETQYF
TGTGCCAGCAGCTCATTTGGGAGTACAGTCCAACAAGAGACCCAGTACTTC
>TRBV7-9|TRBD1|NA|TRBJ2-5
CASSPDFRGQGETQYF
TGTGCCAGCAGCCCAGACTTCAGGGGGCAGGGGGAGACCCAGTACTTC
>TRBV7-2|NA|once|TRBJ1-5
CASSPFPGENQPQHF
TGTGCCAGCAGCCCCTTTCCGGGGGAAAATCAGCCCCAGCATTTT
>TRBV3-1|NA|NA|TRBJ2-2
CASSYFTLREAGELFF
TGTGCCAGCAGCTATTTTACTCTTAGGGAGGCCGGGGAGCTGTTTTTT
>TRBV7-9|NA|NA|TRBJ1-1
CASSLVSGTEAFF
TGTGCCAGCAGCTTAGTGTCTGGGACTGAAGCTTTCTTT
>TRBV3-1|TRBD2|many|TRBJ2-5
CASRGSGAGTQYF
TGTGCCAGCAGGGGTAGCGGGGCTGGGACCCAGTACTTC
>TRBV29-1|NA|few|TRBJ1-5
CSVAGSSNQPQHF
TGCAGCGTTGCCGGGAGTAGCAATCAGCCCCAGCATTTT
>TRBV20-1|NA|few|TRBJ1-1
CSADRDMNTEAFF
TGCAGTGCGGACCGGGACATGAACACTGAAGCTTTCTTT
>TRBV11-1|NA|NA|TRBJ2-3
CASAGAFLETDTQYF
TGTGCCAGCGCTGGAGCTTTCCTTGAGACAGATACGCAGTATTTT
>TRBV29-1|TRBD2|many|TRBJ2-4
CSVSPVTSGQGGNIQYF
TGCAGCGTCTCTCCGGTGACTAGCGGGCAAGGAGGCAACATTCAGTACTTC
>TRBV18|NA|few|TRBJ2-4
CASSPPGVPKNIQYF
TGTGCCAGCTCACCACCGGGTGTGCCCAAAAACATTCAGTACTTC
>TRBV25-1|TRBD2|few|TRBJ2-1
CASSEYEAGGPNEQFF
TGTGCCAGCAGTGAATATGAGGCGGGAGGGCCTAATGAGCAGTTCTTC
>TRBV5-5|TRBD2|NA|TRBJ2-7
CASSLNSGRISYEQYF
TGTGCCAGCAGCTTGAACAGCGGGAGGATCTCCTACGAGCAGTACTTC
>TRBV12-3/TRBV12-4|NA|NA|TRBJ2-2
CASTGLRTGELFF
TGTGCCAGCACGGGACTCCGGACCGGGGAGCTGTTTTTT
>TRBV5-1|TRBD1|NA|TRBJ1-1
CASSGWDRKREAEAFF
TGCGCCAGCAGCGGGTGGGACAGGAAACGTGAGGCTGAAGCTTTCTTT
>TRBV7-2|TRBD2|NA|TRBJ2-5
CASSLGTSGSGGETQYF
TGTGCCAGCAGCTTAGGGACTAGCGGGAGTGGCGGAGAGACCCAGTACTTC
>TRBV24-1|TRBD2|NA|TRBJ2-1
CATSDAGTSGSSNEQFF
TGTGCCACCAGTGATGCCGGGACTAGCGGGAGTTCCAATGAGCAGTTCTTC
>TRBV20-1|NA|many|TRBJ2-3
CSAFQGGRTDTQYF
TGCAGTGCCTTCCAGGGGGGACGGACAGATACGCAGTATTTT
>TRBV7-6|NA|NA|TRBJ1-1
CASSLDPQAGVAFF
TGTGCCAGCAGCTTAGATCCCCAGGCGGGAGTGGCTTTCTTT